The text below deals with one T cell receptor (beta chain). Trimming stripped 2 bases from V and 0 bases from J, with 14 bases between. The CDR3 runs to 16 residues. CDR1 and CDR2 (germline): PRHDT, FYEKMQ (reference sequence). The record originates from a study of T cell changes during pregnancy in multiple sclerosis. TCRdb keeps only in-frame clones here, not all; method: immunoSEQ multiplex PCR. Here the sample spans 19,000 or so clones, about 90% being singletons. The receptor's source is a female donor in good health, enrolled as a control in a pregnancy study. The V and J genes are TRBV13 and TRBJ2-7; a weak D match, TRBD2 (5 bases). The specimen comprised CD8+ T cells from peripheral blood mononuclear cells, sampled after pregnancy. CDR3 protein: CASSLRGLTSSYEQYF. CDR3 DNA sequence: TGTGCCAGCAGCTTAAGAGGACTGACGAGCTCCTACGAGCAGTACTTC.